This TCR beta chain stems from a study of cytomegalovirus exposure and HLA in healthy donors (dated by TCRdb to the late 2010s). The study in broad terms: An earlier analysis of more than 550 of the donors reported 250 to 300 Gb of sequence data and around 110 million unique TCR beta sequences obtained from some 170 million T cells. Roughly 310 gigabases of sequencing data and approximately 85 million unique TCR sequences were included in an early release covering under 650 HLA-typed donors. Of the roughly 400 genotyped donors, roughly 80% fell in the genetic ancestry cluster associated with self-reported Caucasian donors. The study aimed to test whether cataloging public T cell receptors could reveal signatures of past pathogen exposure. Using immunosequencing, the study profiled T cell repertoires from 550 to 750 subjects and related those repertoires to cytomegalovirus serostatus. Along with the roughly 670-subject first cohort, a separate validation cohort of over a hundred different subjects was used. High-throughput TCR immunosequencing, statistical association of individual TCRs with disease status, and machine learning were combined to predict cytomegalovirus infection status. To study patterns of TCR occurrence, a later analysis re-analyzed previously published TCR beta repertoires from around 660 donors and added high-resolution HLA genotyping. Rather than drawing on any new phenotypic data, the later analysis identified candidate immune exposures from TCR beta sequences and the way those sequences occurred across donors. An earlier analysis of 587 of the donors used high-throughput TCR beta sequencing to judge whether each TCR beta V gene segment behaved as functional or pseudogenic. Donor age, sex, ethnicity and CMV serostatus were compiled alongside the repertoire data. A later genetic analysis used genome-wide SNP genotypes for about three fifths of the 666 donors, treating that subset as a discovery cohort. Every repertoire in the discovery cohort had been generated on one and the same sequencing platform. HLA typing included class I and class II loci at four-digit resolution. The number of donors typed differed by locus, with roughly 629-640 for A, B, C, DRB1 and DQB1, about 500 for DQA1, over 600 for DPA1, and roughly 450 for DPB1. Five DR-DQ haplotypes were handled as single units for association and clustering, since linkage in the cohort was strong. On average, roughly 240,000 unique TCR beta nucleotide sequences were sequenced per donor among more than 350 genotyped donors of the cohort, with about 19% of those sequences being non-productive. Points the paper makes about the study in general: Linkage disequilibrium might explain the correlated functional status among segregating V segments, but an unknown experimental factor could not be ruled out. Specific HLA alleles were associated with 15,000 to 20,000 TCR beta sequences at a false discovery rate of 0.05 in a later analysis. Immune exposure information for the cohort was limited to CMV serostatus. Across donors, most TCR sequences were observed very rarely, whereas some public TCRs were present in many individuals. The study gave a list of about 160 TCR beta chains associated with cytomegalovirus. In vitro tests confirmed that a few of the cytomegalovirus-associated TCR beta chains recognize cytomegalovirus antigens. An association between a missense DCLRE1C variant and V-gene and J-gene trimming of TCR beta chains was found in a later genetic analysis and replicated in an independent cohort. Because HLA typing was unavailable for some donors at each locus, only the typed subset was used in association tests. The presence/absence analyses assumed that sequencing depth was roughly uniform across donors, and that assumption may not be true. A later analysis found that most CMV-associated TCR beta chains appeared HLA-restricted, with HLA associations seemingly driven largely by CMV exposure. This cohort had only TCR beta chains sequenced, and the lack of alpha or paired-chain data limited which features could be detected. The sequencing pipeline was judged likely to have produced a cluster of highly shared sequence variants as a technical artifact. When HLA alleles, especially DR and DQ, strongly co-occurred, TCR associations were difficult to assign to individual alleles. A further reported finding was that TCR beta sequences accurately predicted the HLA-A and HLA-B alleles for most subjects in the first cohort. A later analysis found that TCR association rates varied across HLA loci, with DRB1 alleles showing the most associated TCRs and HLA-C alleles the fewest. In a later genetic analysis, fewer N-insertions in productive TCRs were reported among donors in an Asian-associated ancestry cluster than the roughly 700-donor mean. In a later analysis, HLA-associated TCR beta chains were found to be more clonally expanded and to have lower generation probabilities than equally common non-associated chains. The earlier analysis of approximately 560 of the donors excluded approximately 15 rarely observed V segments, including chromosome 9 orphons, because counts were too low. In an earlier analysis of approximately 590 of the donors, most TCR beta V segments appeared in productive rearrangements about 87% or about 30% of the time, broadly matching IMGT annotations. In a later analysis, several top co-occurrence clusters were reported to appear linked to parvovirus B19, influenza, CMV and Epstein-Barr virus. According to the authors, the approach could potentially be generalized to other disease states and immunological phenotypes. The classifier was reported to diagnose cytomegalovirus status with high specificity and sensitivity in both the original cohort and the validation cohort.

Receptor amplification or capture employed the immunoSEQ multiplex PCR assay. For the multiplex PCR, a mixture combining 60 forward primers for TCR Vbeta segments and 13 reverse primers for TCR Jbeta segments was used. The CDR3 region of rearranged TCR beta genes was amplified from genomic DNA with a multiplex PCR assay. The amplified TCR beta libraries were sequenced on the Illumina HiSeq System as 87-base-pair reads. In the paper's pipeline: A later analysis counted tens of millions of unique TCR beta chains across the 666 repertoires, and some 11 million of these chains were shared by at least two donors. A nearest-neighbor algorithm error-corrected the raw reads and collapsed the reads into unique sequences, merging closely related sequences to remove PCR and sequencing errors. To assign V, D and J gene segments, CDR3 sequences were aligned to IMGT reference sequences. For a sequence to be retained, at least a six-nucleotide match to both a V gene segment and a J gene segment was required. Rearrangements were classified as productive when the CDR3 lacked stop codons and remained in frame with V and J, and all other rearrangements were classified as non-productive. CDR3 was defined according to IMGT convention as the region running from the second conserved V-encoded cysteine to the conserved J-encoded phenylalanine. Sequences without an unambiguous match to a single V gene segment were excluded from the earlier analysis of about 630 of the donors. An earlier analysis of some 500 of the donors classified V segments as functional when productive rearrangements were above 56.7% and as segregating when the standard deviation between donors was above 5%. A statistical classification framework was built for diagnosing cytomegalovirus status from the catalog of TCR beta chain sequences. V and J gene assignment, in a later analysis, came from comparing TCR nucleotide sequences with IMGT/GENE-DB human TR gene sequences. A later analysis assigned CDR3 sequences and most-parsimonious VDJ recombination scenarios with the TCRdist pipeline. In a later analysis, each TCR beta chain was defined by its CDR3 amino acid sequence together with its V-gene family, and reads without a unique V-gene family were excluded. In a later analysis, approximately 590 highly shared, low-generation-probability nucleotide sequences were removed to address suspected cross-contamination and a sequencing artifact. In a later analysis, a clonal expansion index was calculated for each public chain from normalized within-repertoire ranks of inferred template counts. In a later analysis, generation probabilities were computed using a VDJ recombination model fitted to out-of-frame rearrangements, and the results were checked against IGoR. In a later analysis, TCR-TCR, TCR-HLA and TCR-CMV co-occurrence was scored with hypergeometric tests, and a repertoire-size bias correction was applied to TCR pairs. False discovery rates were estimated in a later analysis by permuting HLA or CMV assignments 20 times. A later analysis grouped co-occurring TCRs with DBSCAN, adding TCRdist sequence similarity when clustering within HLA-allele-positive subsets. Co-occurrence clustering excluded repertoires with fewer than 30,000 or more than 120,000 public chains, plus five with anomalous nucleotide sharing. TCRdb re-hosts the immuneACCESS table, in-frame sequences only. Its copies lack some clones; in the studies checked, an unresolved V gene accounts for under half of them, and the cause for the rest is not known. The V and J calls and clone size are taken from that table; D and trimming were inferred from the DNA. The sample yields 100,000 to 150,000 clones; under 85% were counted once. Of the sample, roughly 4.1% falls within the top ten clones.

With respect to this clone: Its specific antigen is unknown. Base-call qualities are not available, and no considerably larger clone is one nucleotide away.

The cohort consisted of approximately 690 healthy bone marrow donors. At the time of sampling, every cohort member was nominally healthy, though immune exposures that went unrecorded were likely present. The donor tested CMV seropositive, placing the donor among the approximately 290 seropositive members of the cohort. A peripheral blood sample was provided by each donor, and peripheral blood mononuclear cells were used for TCR beta sequencing. Genomic DNA was extracted from the blood cell samples with the Qiagen DNeasy Blood Extraction Kit. Input material: PBMCs. This receptor was obtained from a woman between 50 and 59 years old in good health and CMV-seropositive.

The DNA sequence reads TGTGCCAGGGGGGGGGTAAGGGGTACCTATAGCAATCAGCCCCAGCATTTT. Its translation is CARGGVRGTYSNQPQHF. The chain links TRBV21-1 with TRBJ1-5. TRBV21-1 is a pseudogene. From the cysteine up to the phenylalanine, the CDR3 has a length of 17 residues. Just the 51-base CDR3 DNA is kept, in frame starting at base 1.